Following are 7 T cell receptor beta chains from one sample sequenced in a study of T cells expressing NK-cell markers. TCRdb re-called the 5' RACE reads; every CDR3 protein appears as one record, without DNA. This table holds tens of thousands of distinct CDR3 sequences. Input material: blood T cells: a sorted CD56 or NKG2C T cell subset, CD4+ or CD8+ T cells, or bulk PBMC T cells (not recorded which). The receptor set was obtained from a man aged 18 to 70 in good health.

V and J are TRBV20-1 and TRBJ2-7. CDR1 and CDR2 (germline): DFQATT, SNEGSKA (reference sequence). This CDR3 contains 11 residues. This chain's CDR3 is CSAPDPYEQYF.

The CDR3: CASSLGQGRGYTF. The chain employs TRBV7-2 and TRBJ1-2; no DNA is available, so the TRBD1 call from TCRdb remains unchecked. Germline V CDR1 and CDR2: SGHTA, FQGNSA. The CDR3 totals 13 residues.

The rearrangement joins TRBV20-1 to TRBJ1-3; no DNA is available, so the TRBD1 call from TCRdb remains unchecked. Per the germline V gene, CDR1 is DFQATT and CDR2 is SNEGSKA (reference sequence). The CDR3 sequence is 15 residues long. The chain's CDR3 is CSAPQGPLSGNTIYF.

The chain is built from TRBV13 and TRBJ1-1; TCRdb gives TRBD1 as the D gene, but with no DNA this cannot be confirmed. CDR3 length equals 14 residues. From germline, CDR1 is PRHDT and CDR2 FYEKMQ (reference sequence). CDR3 sequence: CASSLGGGNTEAFF.

The CDR3 reads CASSLFADEQYF. The rearrangement links TRBV5-1 to TRBJ2-7. This CDR3 has 12 amino acids. Germline-derived CDR1 and CDR2 are SGHRS and YFSETQ.

This chain connects TRBV6-1 to TRBJ1-1. The CDR3 has 14 residues. Germline V gene sequence: CDR1 MNHNS, CDR2 SASEGT. CDR3 sequence: CASSESGGNTEAFF.

This sequence joins TRBV2 and TRBJ2-3; the D call of TRBD2 rests on TCRdb alone, since no DNA is present to check it. The CDR3 is made up of 18 amino acids. The germline V gene encodes CDR1 SNHLY and CDR2 FYNNEI. The CDR3 loop is CASSEREGSPPSTDTQYF.